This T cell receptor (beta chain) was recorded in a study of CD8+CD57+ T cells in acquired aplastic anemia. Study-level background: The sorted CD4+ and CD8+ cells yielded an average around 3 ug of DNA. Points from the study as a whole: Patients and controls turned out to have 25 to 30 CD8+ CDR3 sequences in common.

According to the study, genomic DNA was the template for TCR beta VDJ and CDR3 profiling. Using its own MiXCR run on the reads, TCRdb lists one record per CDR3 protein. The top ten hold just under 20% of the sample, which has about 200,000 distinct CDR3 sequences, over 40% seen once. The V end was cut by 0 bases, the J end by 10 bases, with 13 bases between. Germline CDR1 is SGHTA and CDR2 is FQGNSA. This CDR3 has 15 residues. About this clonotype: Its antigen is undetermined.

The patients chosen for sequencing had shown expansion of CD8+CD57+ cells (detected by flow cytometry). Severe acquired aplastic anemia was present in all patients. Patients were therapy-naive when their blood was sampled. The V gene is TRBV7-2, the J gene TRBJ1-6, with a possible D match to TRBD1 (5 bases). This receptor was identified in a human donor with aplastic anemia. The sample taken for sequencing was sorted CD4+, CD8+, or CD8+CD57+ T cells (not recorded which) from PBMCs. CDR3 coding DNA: TGTGCCAGCAGCTTAGCCGCGGACATAGGGTCACCCCTCCACTTT. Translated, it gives CASSLAADIGSPLHF.